Each of the 32 T cell receptor beta chains below was sequenced from the same sample in a study of OX40 agonist ivuxolimab in advanced cancers. Library creation used the immunoSEQ multiplex PCR assay. Not all clones reach the TCRdb copy of this immuneACCESS table, which keeps in-frame sequences only. Checked studies attribute under half of the gap to unresolved V genes and leave the rest unexplained. The sample data list 82,000 or so clones, and 80% to 95% of these were observed just once. The top ten hold roughly 1.1% of the sample. The source material was CD4+ or CD8+ T cells sorted from blood, sampled in a trial of the OX40 agonist ivuxolimab. The receptors derive from an adult with an advanced solid tumor such as melanoma, head and neck, liver or kidney cancer.

This chain connects TRBV28 to TRBJ2-5; 10 bases are a match to TRBD1. The J segment lost 2 bases and the V segment lost 6 bases, leaving 12 bases of the junction unmatched. Germline V gene lookup returns CDR1 MDHEN and CDR2 SYDVKM. This CDR3 spans 17 amino acids. The CDR3 DNA reads as TGTGCCAGCAGAAAGATGGGACAGGGGACTTTACAAGAGACCCAGTACTTC. Amino acids: CASRKMGQGTLQETQYF.

The V call is TRBV7-6, the J call TRBJ2-1; 12 nucleotides agree with TRBD2. The CDR3 sequence is 16 residues long. The germline CDR1 and CDR2 sequences are SGHVS and FNYEAQ. The V and J ends lost 1 base and 3 bases, in that order; junction bases with no gene match: 1. The CDR3 bases are TGTGCCAGCAGCTTAGGACTAGCGGGAGTCTACAATGAGCAGTTCTTC. Protein: CASSLGLAGVYNEQFF. The full variable domain, its missing parts supplied by reference TRBV7-6 and TRBJ2-1, is GAGVSQSPRYKVTKRGQDVALRCDPISGHVSLYWYRQALGQGPEFLTYFNYEAQQDKSGLPNDRFSAERPEGSISTLTIQRTEQRDSAMYRCASSLGLAGVYNEQFFGPGTRLTVL.

J is TRBJ2-7 and V is TRBV9; D is undetermined. V gave up 4 bases and J gave up 0 bases, with 17 bases separating them. This CDR3 contains 16 residues. Germline CDR1 reads SGDLS; CDR2 reads YYNGEE. Written as DNA, the CDR3 is TGTGCCAGCAGCACCCGCCTCAGCGCCAACTCCTACGAGCAGTACTTC. This encodes CASSTRLSANSYEQYF. The variable domain in full, completed from reference TRBV9 and TRBJ2-7, reads DSGVTQTPKHLITATGQRVTLRCSPRSGDLSVYWYQQSLDQGLQFLIQYYNGEERAKGNILERFSAQQFPDLHSELNLSSLELGDSALYFCASSTRLSANSYEQYFGPGTRLTVT.

The V and J genes are TRBV25-1 and TRBJ1-4; weak D call: TRBD1 (5 bases). V lost 7 bases and J lost 7, with 19 bases in between. CDR1 MGHDK and CDR2 SYGVNS come from the germline V gene. There are 15 residues in the CDR3. As DNA, the CDR3 is TGTGCCAGCAAGAAACCGGGACTTGAAAGTGAAAAACTGTTTTTT. As protein: CASKKPGLESEKLFF.

The chain uses TRBV7-3 and TRBJ2-2; 8 bases agree with TRBD2. The V and J ends lost 2 bases and 4 bases, in that order; junction bases with no gene match: 6. The length of the CDR3 is 16 residues. The germline gives CDR1 SGHTA, CDR2 FQGTGA. DNA of the CDR3: TGTGCCAGCAGCTTAGGGCTAGCGGGTTGCACCGGGGAGCTGTTTTTT. This codes for CASSLGLAGCTGELFF.

V usage is TRBV9 and J usage is TRBJ1-2; no definite D call. CDR1 and CDR2 (germline): SGDLS, YYNGEE. Trimming took 3 bases from V and 6 from J, leaving 15 bases between them. This CDR3 has 14 amino acids. The CDR3: CASSEGSGEDGYTF. As DNA, the CDR3 is TGTGCCAGCAGCGAGGGAAGCGGAGAGGATGGCTACACCTTC.

This chain joins TRBV5-1 and TRBJ1-5, with 10 bases aligning to TRBD1. This CDR3 comprises 17 residues. Germline lookup yields CDR1 SGHRS and CDR2 YFSETQ. The trim removed 4 bases at V and 0 bases at J, leaving 7 bases unmatched. CDR3 residues: CASSPGTGDYSNQPQHF. CDR3 nucleotides: TGCGCCAGCAGCCCAGGGACAGGGGATTATAGCAATCAGCCCCAGCATTTT.

This chain joins TRBV10-3 and TRBJ2-1; 8 nucleotides match TRBD2. There are 16 residues in the CDR3. CDR1 and CDR2 from the germline V gene are ENHRY and SYGVKD. With V trimmed by 3 bases and J by 1 base, 5 bases remained unmatched. This CDR3 is CAISESGGRSYNEQFF. Written as DNA, the CDR3 is TGTGCCATCAGTGAATCGGGCGGGAGGTCCTACAATGAGCAGTTCTTC.

The rearrangement uses TRBV14 and TRBJ2-3; TRBD1 is a possible D gene (6 bases). CDR3 length equals 14 residues. CDR1 and CDR2 from the germline V gene are SGHDN and FVKESK. Trimming removed 4 bases from V and 2 bases from J, with 10 bases in between. CDR3 in amino acids: CASSLRQDTDTQYF. The CDR3, as DNA: TGTGCCAGCAGCCTCAGACAGGACACAGATACGCAGTATTTT.

The rearrangement links TRBV9 to TRBJ2-3; 7 bases map to TRBD2. J gave up 3 bases and V 6 bases, and 10 bases lay outside the gene matches. Germline V lookup: CDR1 SGDLS, CDR2 YYNGEE. The CDR3 sequence is 15 residues long. Here the CDR3 DNA reads TGTGCCAGCACAACGGGGGGACTTATAACAGATACGCAGTATTTT. The encoded protein is CASTTGGLITDTQYF.

The rearrangement links TRBV19 to TRBJ1-4; D is ambiguous. CDR1 and CDR2 from the germline V gene are LNHDA and SQIVND (reference sequence). V gave up 3 bases and J gave up 11 bases, with 19 bases separating them. This CDR3 has 15 residues. The CDR3 DNA reads TGTGCCAGTAGTATTAACGGAGCCCGCCGTAGCAAACTGTTTTTT. Its protein product is CASSINGARRSKLFF.

This clone was recorded once. The genes are TRBV6-1 and TRBJ2-5, with D perhaps TRBD2 (6 bases). The CDR3 runs to 19 residues. Germline CDR1 reads MNHNS; CDR2 reads SASEGT. Trimming pared 2 bases from V and 4 bases from J, leaving 26 bases between. CDR3 DNA sequence: TGTGCCAGCAGTGAAAGGAGGGGACGCTTCCCCGTTTATCGAGAGACCCAGTACTTC. Translating it yields CASSERRGRFPVYRETQYF.

The gene calls are TRBV5-1 and TRBJ2-3, with 8 bases matching TRBD1. The CDR3 sequence is 14 residues long. Trimming at V came to 4 bases and at J to 2 bases, leaving 3 bases not matched to a gene. Per the germline V gene, CDR1 is SGHRS and CDR2 is YFSETQ. CDR3 amino acids: CASSRTGLTDTQYF. Here the CDR3 DNA reads TGCGCCAGCAGCCGGACAGGGCTCACAGATACGCAGTATTTT.

This clone appeared once. V and J are TRBV7-3 and TRBJ2-3; TRBD2 matches 12 bases. The CDR3 is 15 amino acids. J lost 2 bases, V lost 6 bases, and 3 bases had no gene match. CDR1 is SGHTA, CDR2 FQGTGA, per germline. The CDR3 DNA follows: TGTGCCAGCAGTCGGACTAGCGGGGCCACAGATACGCAGTATTTT. Its protein product is CASSRTSGATDTQYF.

The genes are TRBV28 and TRBJ2-3; possible D gene TRBD1, 5 bases. V dropped 4 bases and J dropped 2 bases, with 16 bases sitting between them. Germline V gene sequence: CDR1 MDHEN, CDR2 SYDVKM. The CDR3 spans 16 residues. The chain's CDR3 is CASSSRIKGNTDTQYF. CDR3 nucleotide sequence: TGTGCCAGCAGTTCCCGGATAAAGGGGAACACAGATACGCAGTATTTT.

This chain links TRBV29-1 with TRBJ2-3; 8 bases line up with TRBD2. The length of the CDR3 is 15 residues. J was trimmed by 5 bases and V by 4 bases; bases with no gene match: 11. CDR1 and CDR2 from the germline V gene are SQVTM and ANQGSEA. The CDR3 DNA reads as TGCAGCGTTGGGATGAGCGGGGGACTCCGAGATACGCAGTATTTT. Residues: CSVGMSGGLRDTQYF.

The chain links TRBV28 to TRBJ1-2; TRBD1 aligns across 8 bases. The germline gives CDR1 MDHEN, CDR2 SYDVKM. CDR3 length: 14 amino acids. J gave up 3 bases and V 8 bases, and 8 bases lay outside the gene matches. The CDR3 here is CASGGRQGYYGYTF. The CDR3 bases are TGTGCCAGCGGGGGGCGACAGGGGTACTATGGCTACACCTTC.

The J gene is TRBJ1-1, the V gene TRBV30; D ambiguous. CDR3 length equals 14 residues. Germline V gene sequence: CDR1 GTSNPN, CDR2 SVGIG (reference sequence). The V and J ends lost 3 bases and 0 bases respectively, with 11 bases between them. This chain's CDR3 is CAWRTTGMNTEAFF. The CDR3 DNA reads as TGTGCCTGGAGGACAACTGGTATGAACACTGAAGCTTTCTTT. Complete variable domain (other parts from reference TRBV30 and TRBJ1-1): SQTIHQWPATLVQPVGSPLSLECTVEGTSNPNLYWYRQAAGRGLQLLFYSVGIGQISSEVPQNLSASRPQDRQFILSSKKLLLSDSGFYLCAWRTTGMNTEAFFGQGTRLTVV.

This clone was counted a single time. V gene TRBV6-1 combines with J gene TRBJ1-2; D is uncertain. V lost 8 bases and J 2 bases, leaving 12 bases between the germline ends. Germline CDR1 and CDR2: MNHNS and SASEGT. This CDR3 is 13 amino acids long. CDR3 DNA: TGTGCCAGCCGGGAAACTTCAAACTATGGCTACACCTTC. It yields the protein CASRETSNYGYTF.

This sequence joins TRBV19 and TRBJ2-2; 10 bases match TRBD2. Trimming at V came to 5 bases and at J to 8 bases, leaving 11 bases not matched to a gene. The CDR3 loop spans 16 amino acids. Germline-derived CDR1 and CDR2 are LNHDA and SQIVND (reference sequence). CDR3 sequence: CASSRAGGPLAGELFF. CDR3 in DNA: TGTGCCAGTAGTCGAGCGGGAGGGCCCCTCGCTGGGGAGCTGTTTTTT.

This chain joins TRBV19 and TRBJ2-7; D not resolved. The germline V gene has CDR1 LNHDA and CDR2 SQIVND (reference sequence). CDR3 length: 11 amino acids. Trimming removed 5 bases at V and 3 bases at J, with 5 bases between. The CDR3 coding sequence is TGTGCCAGTAGTGAGGACTACGAGCAGTACTTC. The encoded protein is CASSEDYEQYF.

The J gene is TRBJ1-5, the V gene TRBV27; D perhaps matches TRBD1 (6 bases). The germline gives CDR1 MNHEY, CDR2 SMNVEV (reference sequence). The CDR3 sequence is 14 residues long. Trimming shortened V by 5 bases and J by 3 bases, and 11 bases separated the two germline ends. CDR3 loop: CASSIQGPNQPQHF. As DNA, the CDR3 is TGTGCCAGCAGTATACAGGGCCCCAATCAGCCCCAGCATTTT.

This clone appeared once. This chain connects TRBV6-1 to TRBJ1-5; no reliable D call. This CDR3 region has 14 residues. V dropped 1 base and J dropped 3 bases, with 7 bases sitting between them. The V gene's germline CDR1 is MNHNS and CDR2 SASEGT. The CDR3: CASSEGTVNQPQHF. For the CDR3, the DNA is TGTGCCAGCAGTGAAGGGACGGTCAATCAGCCCCAGCATTTT.

The chain joins TRBV5-1 to TRBJ2-3, with D possibly being TRBD1 or TRBD2 (6 bases each). Trimming took off 4 bases at V and 0 bases at J, with 9 bases between the two ends. This CDR3 is built from 14 residues. Germline CDR1 reads SGHRS; CDR2 reads YFSETQ. The DNA of the CDR3 is TGCGCCAGCAGCCCCGGGGGCAGCACAGATACGCAGTATTTT. Amino acids: CASSPGGSTDTQYF.

The gene calls are TRBV11-2 and TRBJ1-1; D is undetermined. This CDR3 is 14 amino acids long. With 7 bases removed from V and 3 bases from J, the gap between germline ends came to 15 bases. Germline CDR1 SGHAT, CDR2 FQNNGV. The CDR3 reads CASTAMGAYTEAFF. CDR3 sequence (DNA): TGTGCCAGCACCGCTATGGGAGCGTACACTGAAGCTTTCTTT.

V and J are TRBV6-5 and TRBJ2-3; 7 bases line up with TRBD2. V was clipped by 8 bases and J by 0 bases; unmatched bases: 8. Per germline, CDR1 MNHEY and CDR2 SVGAGI. This CDR3 comprises 15 residues. The CDR3 DNA follows: TGTGCCAGCGCCCGAAGCGGGATAAGCACAGATACGCAGTATTTT. This sequence encodes CASARSGISTDTQYF.

The V and J genes are TRBV5-4 and TRBJ2-1; 7 bases align to TRBD1. Germline values: CDR1 SGHNT, CDR2 YYREEE (reference sequence). V was pared by 3 bases and J by 10 bases, with 7 bases of the junction left unmatched. The CDR3 is made up of 13 amino acids. The CDR3 loop is CASSSTGPREQFF. The DNA of the CDR3 is TGTGCCAGCAGCTCGACAGGGCCCCGAGAGCAGTTCTTC.

The chain employs TRBV6-5 and TRBJ2-2, with 10 bases matching TRBD2. CDR3 length equals 15 residues. V dropped 6 bases and J dropped 1; count of bases not matched to a gene: 2. Germline V CDR1 and CDR2: MNHEY, SVGAGI. In DNA, the CDR3 is TGTGCCAGCAGCCGGACTAGCGGGAACACCGGGGAGCTGTTTTTT. It specifies CASSRTSGNTGELFF.

The rearrangement links TRBV6-5 to TRBJ2-4, with a possible D match to TRBD1 (8 bases). The CDR3 length is 16 residues. V lost 2 bases to trimming and J lost 5 bases, with 16 bases between them. Germline V CDR1 and CDR2: MNHEY, SVGAGI. The DNA of the CDR3 is TGTGCCAGCAGTTACAGACAGGGGAGGGGACAAAACATTCAGTACTTC. It encodes CASSYRQGRGQNIQYF.

In nucleotides, the CDR3 is TGTGCCAGCCCCCCCCCGCAGAACACTGAAGCTTTCTTT. Amino acid sequence: CASPPPQNTEAFF. J is TRBJ1-1 and V is TRBV6-1, with D uncertain. V gave up 8 bases and J gave up 1 base, with 11 bases separating them. Looked up from germline, CDR1 is MNHNS and CDR2 is SASEGT. The CDR3 is 13 amino acids.

In nucleotides, the CDR3 is TGTGCCAGCGGCCCGTGGGAATCGAGCAATCAGCCCCAGCATTTT. This gives the protein CASGPWESSNQPQHF. The V call is TRBV5-4, the J call TRBJ1-5; no clear D gene. CDR3 length equals 15 residues. Per germline, CDR1 SGHNT and CDR2 YYREEE (reference sequence). V was pared by 7 bases and J by 1 base, with 15 bases between. Full variable domain (rest looked up from reference TRBV5-4 and TRBJ1-5): ETGVTQSPTHLIKTRGQQVTLRCSSQSGHNTVSWYQQALGQGPQFIFQYYREEENGRGNFPPRFSGLQFPNYSSELNVNALELDDSALYLCASGPWESSNQPQHFGDGTRLSIL.

The V call is TRBV5-1, the J call TRBJ2-2; D not resolved. Germline CDR1 and CDR2: SGHRS and YFSETQ. The CDR3 extends over 17 amino acids. The V end was cut by 1 base, the J end by 4 bases, with 17 bases between. CDR3 sequence (DNA): TGCGCCAGCAGCTTGTTATCTACGGGTCGTGGCACCGGGGAGCTGTTTTTT. Translation: CASSLLSTGRGTGELFF. The entire variable domain, with the rest obtained from reference TRBV5-1 and TRBJ2-2, is as follows: KAGVTQTPRYLIKTRGQQVTLSCSPISGHRSVSWYQQTPGQGLQFLFEYFSETQRNKGNFPGRFSGRQFSNSRSEMNVSTLELGDSALYLCASSLLSTGRGTGELFFGEGSRLTVL.